This T cell receptor (beta chain) was sequenced during a study of blood T cell repertoires in COVID-19. For the study at large: Both acute and convalescent COVID-19 samples were obtained from the United States, Italy and Spain. Nucleic acid was either cDNA or gDNA, and it came from T cells, B-cell-depleted T cells, or PBMCs.

Per the original data handling: Reference gene primer amplification gave nucleated cell count estimates. Data came from immunoSEQ multiplex PCR; TCRdb stores just in-frame clones and leaves some out. V and J calls and clone size follow that table, whereas D and trimming were derived from the DNA. The data hold fewer than 150,000 clones, with roughly 85% observed a single time. The CDR3 is 16 amino acids. V lost 2 bases, J lost 1 base, and 12 bases lay in between. CDR1 LNHDA and CDR2 SQIVND come from the germline V gene (reference sequence). The chain recombines TRBV19 with TRBJ1-5; perhaps TRBD1 as D (6 bases). Sequenced input: peripheral blood. This TCR came from a man in his forties or fifties with acute or convalescent COVID-19. In DNA, the CDR3 is TGTGCCAGTAGTATACTAGGGGGGGCAAGCAATCAGCCCCAGCATTTT. Its protein is CASSILGGASNQPQHF.